The following is a T cell receptor beta chain sequence with its context. The ends were cut back, 3 bases at V and 7 bases at J, with 13 bases in the middle. The CDR3 is 13 residues long. Germline lookup yields CDR1 KGHSH and CDR2 LQKENI. The sample is drawn from a study of blood T cell repertoires in COVID-19. At the level of the study: Acute and convalescent COVID-19 specimens originated in the United States, Italy and Spain. Sources were T cells, B-cell-depleted T cells, or PBMCs; the material itself was cDNA or gDNA.

The repertoire was sequenced with immunoSEQ multiplex PCR; TCRdb's copy has only in-frame clones and lacks some. The sample yields around 300,000 clones, around 90% seen once. Participants reported their clinical history, and cohort assignment relied on those reports. Symptom resolution, clearance, or two negative PCRs marked donors in Cohort 3 as recovered. The receptor's source is a man aged 25 to 40 who had recovered from COVID-19. The rearrangement links TRBV18 to TRBJ2-7, with a weak D call TRBD1 (5 bases). Sequencing was carried out using PBMCs or T cells enriched from blood (not recorded which). The CDR3 reads CASSPPGKEEQYF. The DNA of the CDR3 is TGTGCCAGCTCACCCCCAGGGAAAGAAGAGCAGTACTTC.